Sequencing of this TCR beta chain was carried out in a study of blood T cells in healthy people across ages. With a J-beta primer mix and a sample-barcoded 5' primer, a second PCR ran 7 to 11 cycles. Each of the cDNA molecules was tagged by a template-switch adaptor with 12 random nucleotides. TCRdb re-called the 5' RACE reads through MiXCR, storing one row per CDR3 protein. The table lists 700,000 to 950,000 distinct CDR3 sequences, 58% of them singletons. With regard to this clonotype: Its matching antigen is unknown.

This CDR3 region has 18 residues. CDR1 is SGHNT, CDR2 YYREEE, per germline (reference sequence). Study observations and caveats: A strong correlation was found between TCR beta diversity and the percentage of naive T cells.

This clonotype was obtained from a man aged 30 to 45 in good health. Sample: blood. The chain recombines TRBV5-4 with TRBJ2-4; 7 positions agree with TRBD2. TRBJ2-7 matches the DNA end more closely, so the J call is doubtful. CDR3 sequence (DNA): TGTGCCAGCAGCTTGGCCTCGTTTCGGCGGGAGCCCCCCTACGAGCAGTACTTC. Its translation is CASSLASFRREPPYEQYF.